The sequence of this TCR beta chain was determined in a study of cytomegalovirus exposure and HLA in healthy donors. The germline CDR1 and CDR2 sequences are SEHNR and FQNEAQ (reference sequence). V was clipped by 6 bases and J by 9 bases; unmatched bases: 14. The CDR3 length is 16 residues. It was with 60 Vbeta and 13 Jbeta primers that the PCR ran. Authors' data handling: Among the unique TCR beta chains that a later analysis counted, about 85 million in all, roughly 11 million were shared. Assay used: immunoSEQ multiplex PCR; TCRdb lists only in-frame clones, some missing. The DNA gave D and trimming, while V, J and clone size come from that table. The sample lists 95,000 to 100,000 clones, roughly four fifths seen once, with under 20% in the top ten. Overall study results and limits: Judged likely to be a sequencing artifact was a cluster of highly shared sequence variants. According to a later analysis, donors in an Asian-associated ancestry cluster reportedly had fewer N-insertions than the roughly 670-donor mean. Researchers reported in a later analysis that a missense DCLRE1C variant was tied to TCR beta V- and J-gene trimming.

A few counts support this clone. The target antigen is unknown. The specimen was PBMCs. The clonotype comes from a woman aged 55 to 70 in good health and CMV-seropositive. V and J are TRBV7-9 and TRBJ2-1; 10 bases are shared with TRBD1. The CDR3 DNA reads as TGTGCCAGCAGTTCTTTACGGGACAGGGGAGGCAGTGAGCAGTTCTTC. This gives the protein CASSSLRDRGGSEQFF.